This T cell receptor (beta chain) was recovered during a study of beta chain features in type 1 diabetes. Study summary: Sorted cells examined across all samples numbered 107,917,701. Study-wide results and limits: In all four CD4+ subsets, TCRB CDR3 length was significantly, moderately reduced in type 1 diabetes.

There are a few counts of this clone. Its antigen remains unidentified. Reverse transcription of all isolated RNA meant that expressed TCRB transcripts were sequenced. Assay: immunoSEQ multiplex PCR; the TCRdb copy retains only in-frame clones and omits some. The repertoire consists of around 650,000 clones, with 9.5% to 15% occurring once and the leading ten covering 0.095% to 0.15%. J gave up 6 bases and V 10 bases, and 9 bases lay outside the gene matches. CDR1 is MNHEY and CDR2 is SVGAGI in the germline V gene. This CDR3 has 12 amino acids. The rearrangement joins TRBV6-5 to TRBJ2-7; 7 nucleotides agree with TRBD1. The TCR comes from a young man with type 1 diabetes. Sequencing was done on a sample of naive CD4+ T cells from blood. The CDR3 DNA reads TGTGCCACATTTCAGGGGGTTAGCGAGCAGTACTTC. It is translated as CATFQGVSEQYF.